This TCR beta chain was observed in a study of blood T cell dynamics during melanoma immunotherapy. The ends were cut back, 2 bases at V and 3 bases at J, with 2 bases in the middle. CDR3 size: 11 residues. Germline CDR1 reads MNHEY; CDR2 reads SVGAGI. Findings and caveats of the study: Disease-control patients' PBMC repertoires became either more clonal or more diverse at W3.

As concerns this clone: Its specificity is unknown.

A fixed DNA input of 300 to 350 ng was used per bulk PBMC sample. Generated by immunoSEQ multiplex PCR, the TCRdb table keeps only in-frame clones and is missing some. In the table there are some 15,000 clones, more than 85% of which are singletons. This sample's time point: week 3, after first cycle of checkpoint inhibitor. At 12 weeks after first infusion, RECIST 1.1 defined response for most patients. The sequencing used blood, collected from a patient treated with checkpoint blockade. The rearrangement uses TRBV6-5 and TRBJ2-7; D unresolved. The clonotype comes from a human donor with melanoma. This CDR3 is CASSYHYEQYF. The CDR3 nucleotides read TGTGCCAGCAGTTACCACTACGAGCAGTACTTC.